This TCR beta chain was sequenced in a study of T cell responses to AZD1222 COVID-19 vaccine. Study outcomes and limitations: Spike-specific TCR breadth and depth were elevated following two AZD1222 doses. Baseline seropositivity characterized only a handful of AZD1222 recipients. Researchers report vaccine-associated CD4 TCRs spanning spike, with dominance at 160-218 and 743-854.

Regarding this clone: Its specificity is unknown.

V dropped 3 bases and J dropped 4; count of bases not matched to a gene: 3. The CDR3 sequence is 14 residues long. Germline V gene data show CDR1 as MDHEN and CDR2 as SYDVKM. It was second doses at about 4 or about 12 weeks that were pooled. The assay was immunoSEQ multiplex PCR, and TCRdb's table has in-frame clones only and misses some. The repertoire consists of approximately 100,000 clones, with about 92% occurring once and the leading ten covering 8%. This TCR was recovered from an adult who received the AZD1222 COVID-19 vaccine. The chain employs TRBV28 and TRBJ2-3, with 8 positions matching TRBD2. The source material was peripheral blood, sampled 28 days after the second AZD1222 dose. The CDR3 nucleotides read TGTGCCAGCAGTTTTCCGGGGGGGGCAGATACGCAGTATTTT. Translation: CASSFPGGADTQYF. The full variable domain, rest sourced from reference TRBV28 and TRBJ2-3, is DVKVTQSSRYLVKRTGEKVFLECVQDMDHENMFWYRQDPGLGLRLIYFSYDVKMKEKGDIPEGYSVSREKKERFSLILESASTNQTSMYLCASSFPGGADTQYFGPGTRLTVL.